The 28 T cell receptor beta chains presented below share a single source sample, sequenced in a study of identical twins. TCRdb analysed the 5' RACE reads with MiXCR anew, one entry per CDR3 protein. The repertoire holds some 760,000 distinct CDR3 sequences, roughly 20% seen once, with around 14% in the top ten. The data were also submitted as part of a second study, on T cells expressing NK-cell markers.

The sequenced material came from PBMCs. The receptors derive from a woman younger than 35 in good health.

This clonotype was counted only a few times. J is TRBJ1-1 and V is TRBV29-1; TRBD1 matches at 7 bases. Trimming cost V 7 bases and J 6 bases; bases outside gene matches: 5. The CDR3 totals 11 residues. The V gene's germline CDR1 is SQVTM and CDR2 ANQGSEA. The CDR3 bases are TGCAGCGGAACAGGGGTGGCTGAAGCTTTCTTT. Amino acid sequence: CSGTGVAEAFF.

This clonotype was observed a handful of times. This rearrangement joins TRBV6-2 or TRBV6-3 to TRBJ2-1; D may be TRBD2 (6 bases). Trimming removed 2 bases at V and 9 bases at J, with 14 bases between. The CDR3 covers 14 residues. Per germline, CDR1 MNHEY and CDR2 SVGEGT. CDR3 region: CASSYRGTWGEQFF. The CDR3 DNA sequence: TGTGCCAGCAGTTACCGGGGGACCTGGGGTGAGCAGTTCTTC.

This clonotype was picked up many times. The chain joins TRBV7-9 to TRBJ1-1, with a possible D match to TRBD1 (5 bases). Trimming stripped 5 bases from V and 2 bases from J, with 9 bases between. CDR1 is SEHNR, CDR2 FQNEAQ, per germline (reference sequence). This CDR3 is built from 13 residues. CDR3 bases: TGTGCCAGCAGCCCGAGGACAAACACTGAAGCTTTCTTT. It encodes CASSPRTNTEAFF.

This clonotype was picked up a small number of times. This chain uses TRBV20-1 with TRBJ2-7, with a tentative D call TRBD1 (6 bases). The CDR3 length is 12 residues. In germline, CDR1 is DFQATT, CDR2 SNEGSKA (reference sequence). V was pared by 6 bases and J by 4 bases, with 13 bases between. CDR3 in DNA: TGCAGTGCCAGGGGAAATGGGTACGAGCAGTACTTC. Residues: CSARGNGYEQYF.

There are a few counts of this clonotype. This chain connects TRBV15 to TRBJ2-5; D gene uncertain. The CDR3 is 13 residues long. Trimming removed 1 base at V and 2 bases at J, with 5 bases between. Germline lookup yields CDR1 LNHNV and CDR2 YYDKDF (reference sequence). For the CDR3, the DNA is TGTGCCACCAGCAGAGCGATACAAGAGACCCAGTACTTC. It translates to CATSRAIQETQYF.

The CDR3 spells CASSSAGGHGTQYF. DNA of the CDR3: TGTGCCAGCAGCTCCGCGGGGGGGCATGGTACGCAGTATTTT. The V call is TRBV7-9, the J call TRBJ2-3; 9 bases are shared with TRBD2. From germline, CDR1 is SEHNR and CDR2 FQNEAQ (reference sequence). The CDR3 covers 14 residues. V lost 4 bases, J lost 8 bases, and 7 bases stayed unmatched.

This clonotype has only a few counts. J is TRBJ2-1 and V is TRBV20-1; maybe TRBD2 (5 bases). This CDR3 comprises 12 residues. Deletions cut 6 bases from V and 4 bases from J, with 10 bases between. CDR1 and CDR2 from the germline V gene are DFQATT and SNEGSKA (reference sequence). Here the CDR3 DNA reads TGCAGTGCCGGGATCGGGTACAATGAGCAGTTCTTC. It yields the protein CSAGIGYNEQFF.

The chain links TRBV12-3 or TRBV12-4 to TRBJ2-1; D is undetermined. The V end lost 10 bases, the J end lost 5 bases, and 12 bases lay between the germline ends. The length of the CDR3 is 12 residues. This chain's CDR3 is CATTDPDNEQFF. CDR3 nucleotide sequence: TGTGCCACTACAGACCCTGACAATGAGCAGTTCTTC.

The chain uses TRBV6-1 and TRBJ2-6; D unresolved. Germline V gene lookup returns CDR1 MNHNS and CDR2 SASEGT. The CDR3 has 14 amino acids. Trimming cost V 5 bases and J 2 bases, with 7 bases left between them. For the CDR3, the DNA is TGTGCCAGCAGTCAACATACTGGGGCCAACGTCCTGACTTTC. It translates to CASSQHTGANVLTF.

This clonotype was observed at least ten times. The chain carries TRBV27 and TRBJ2-2; D is uncertain. CDR1 MNHEY and CDR2 SMNVEV come from the germline V gene (reference sequence). This CDR3 contains 17 residues. Trimming stripped 6 bases from V and 0 bases from J, with 17 bases between. This CDR3 reads CASSPLGARPNTGELFF. The CDR3 DNA reads TGTGCCAGCAGCCCGTTAGGTGCCAGGCCGAACACCGGGGAGCTGTTTTTT.

This clonotype was seen more than once but under ten times. The chain has TRBV7-2 and TRBJ2-7; 8 nucleotides align to TRBD2. Germline V lookup: CDR1 SGHTA, CDR2 FQGNSA. This CDR3 comprises 17 residues. V lost 3 bases to trimming and J lost 2 bases; unmatched junction nucleotides: 12. The CDR3 DNA is TGTGCCAGCAGCTTTACCCTACTAGCGGAGTTACCCTACGAGCAGTACTTC. This encodes CASSFTLLAELPYEQYF.

V and J are TRBV30 and TRBJ2-1; D is perhaps TRBD1 or TRBD2 (7 bases each). V lost 7 bases to trimming and J lost 3 bases, with 13 bases between them. CDR3 length: 13 residues. Germline V gene lookup returns CDR1 GTSNPN and CDR2 SVGIG (reference sequence). CDR3: CAYRGLFYNEQFF. CDR3 DNA: TGTGCCTACAGGGGACTATTCTACAATGAGCAGTTCTTC. Complete variable domain (other parts from reference TRBV30 and TRBJ2-1): SQTIHQWPATLVQPVGSPLSLECTVEGTSNPNLYWYRQAAGRGLQLLFYSVGIGQISSEVPQNLSASRPQDRQFILSSKKLLLSDSGFYLCAYRGLFYNEQFFGPGTRLTVL.

Many counts were recorded for this clonotype. J is TRBJ1-1 and V is TRBV12-3 or TRBV12-4, with D perhaps matching TRBD1 (5 bases). Trimming took 6 bases from V and 5 from J, leaving 16 bases between them. The CDR3 totals 14 residues. The CDR3 nucleotides are TGTGCCAGCAGCCGACGGGGGGAGATTACTGAAGCTTTCTTT. Protein: CASSRRGEITEAFF.

A remark on this clonotype: One end of the junction fails to match germline, which may point to a read error. The chain has TRBV20-1 and TRBJ1-5, with D unresolved. Germline CDR1 and CDR2: DFQATT and SNEGSKA (reference sequence). The CDR3 loop spans 15 amino acids. DNA of the CDR3: TGCGGTGCTAGAGTGGGAGGCAGCATCTATCAGCCCCAGCATTTT. Translated: CGARVGGSIYQPQHF.

The chain joins TRBV20-1 to TRBJ2-3, with 12 nucleotides matching TRBD1. The CDR3 length is 14 residues. Germline values: CDR1 DFQATT, CDR2 SNEGSKA (reference sequence). The V gene end was trimmed by 6 bases and the J gene end by 5 bases; junction bases not matched to a gene: 6. CDR3 nucleotides: TGCAGTGCCCGGGACAGGGGGCTGGAAGATACGCAGTATTTT. The encoded protein is CSARDRGLEDTQYF.

This clonotype was recorded only once. The chain has TRBV2 and TRBJ2-1; perhaps TRBD2 as D (7 bases). Germline V lookup: CDR1 SNHLY, CDR2 FYNNEI. The CDR3 runs 14 residues. Trimming took 11 bases from V and 0 from J, leaving 14 bases between them. The CDR3 DNA reads TGTGCCGGGGGGGGGCGGAGCTCCTACAATGAGCAGTTCTTC. Translation gives CAGGGRSSYNEQFF.

The chain is built from TRBV20-1 and TRBJ2-3; TRBD2 matches at 10 bases. The CDR3 covers 16 residues. The junction had 6 bases not matched to a gene; V was cut back by 0 bases and J by 3 bases. The germline V gene encodes CDR1 DFQATT and CDR2 SNEGSKA (reference sequence). The CDR3 loop is CSARDLAGVTTDTQYF. The CDR3 nucleotides read TGCAGTGCTAGAGATCTAGCGGGGGTAACGACAGATACGCAGTATTTT.

This chain uses TRBV10-3 with TRBJ2-7; D is perhaps TRBD2 (5 bases). The CDR3 is made up of 14 amino acids. The V end lost 4 bases, the J end lost 0 bases, and 10 bases lay between the germline ends. Germline V gene lookup returns CDR1 ENHRY and CDR2 SYGVKD. The CDR3 coding sequence is TGTGCCATCAGTGGGACTTCTAACTCCTACGAGCAGTACTTC. Its protein is CAISGTSNSYEQYF.

This clonotype was found many times. This sequence joins TRBV6-2 or TRBV6-3 and TRBJ2-4; D unresolved. CDR1 MNHEY and CDR2 SVGEGT come from the germline V gene. This CDR3 region has 13 residues. V was trimmed by 6 bases and J by 1 base, leaving 7 bases between them. The CDR3, as DNA: TGTGCCAGCAGAGAGAGGGCCAAAAACATTCAGTACTTC. The encoded protein is CASRERAKNIQYF.

This clonotype showed up many times. The rearrangement links TRBV11-1 to TRBJ2-5, with TRBD2 matching 14 bases. V gave up 4 bases and J gave up 4 bases; unmatched junction bases: 14. CDR3 length: 19 residues. Germline-derived CDR1 and CDR2 are SGHAT and FQDESV (reference sequence). CDR3 residues: CASSSGLAGGSRGGETQYF. DNA of the CDR3: TGTGCCAGCAGCTCCGGACTAGCGGGAGGCTCAAGGGGGGGAGAGACCCAGTACTTC.

Only a few counts were recorded for this clonotype. This sequence joins TRBV5-5 and TRBJ2-1, with D maybe TRBD2 (7 bases). Trimming removed 4 bases at V and 4 bases at J, with 21 bases between. Per the germline V gene, CDR1 is SGHKS and CDR2 is YYEKEE (reference sequence). This CDR3 region has 17 residues. The DNA for the CDR3 is TGTGCCAGCAGCCGGGGAGGGGGTCTAGCGGCTTACAATGAGCAGTTCTTC. Its translation is CASSRGGGLAAYNEQFF.

This clonotype was seen only a few times. The chain has TRBV29-1 and TRBJ2-1, with 10 positions matching TRBD1. Germline V CDR1 and CDR2: SQVTM, ANQGSEA. The CDR3 spans 15 residues. Unmatched junction bases numbered 7, after V lost 6 bases and J lost 2 bases. The CDR3: CSVLAGTGAYNEQFF. CDR3 sequence (DNA): TGCAGCGTCCTCGCCGGGACAGGGGCCTACAATGAGCAGTTCTTC.

In its sample, this clonotype was seen many times. The rearrangement links TRBV7-2 to TRBJ1-2, with no clear D. The CDR3 consists of 14 residues. Germline CDR1 SGHTA, CDR2 FQGNSA. Trimming pared 1 base from V and 5 bases from J, leaving 11 bases between. DNA of the CDR3: TGTGCCAGCAGCTTAGGCGGCAGTGGATATGGCTACACCTTC. This sequence encodes CASSLGGSGYGYTF.

This sequence joins TRBV6-5 and TRBJ1-2; TRBD1 matches at 9 bases. Germline-derived CDR1 and CDR2 are MNHEY and SVGAGI. The junction had 19 bases not matched to a gene; V was cut back by 4 bases and J by 4 bases. The CDR3 is made up of 19 amino acids. The CDR3 spells CASSFLTGTGPGTRYGYTF. CDR3 DNA: TGTGCCAGCAGTTTCCTGACCGGGACAGGGCCTGGAACCCGCTATGGCTACACCTTC.

This clonotype was observed a handful of times. This sequence joins TRBV20-1 and TRBJ1-3; D is undetermined. There are 14 residues in the CDR3. With 4 bases removed from V and 0 bases from J, the gap between germline ends came to 10 bases. CDR1 and CDR2 from the germline V gene are DFQATT and SNEGSKA (reference sequence). CDR3 nucleotides: TGCAGTGCTATCCCGACCGGCTCTGGAAACACCATATATTTT. Translation gives CSAIPTGSGNTIYF.

This clonotype has just a few counts. The V and J genes are TRBV15 and TRBJ2-1, with D perhaps matching TRBD2 (6 bases). V dropped 8 bases and J dropped 8 bases, with 16 bases sitting between them. CDR3 length: 13 residues. In germline, CDR1 is LNHNV, CDR2 YYDKDF (reference sequence). The CDR3 spells CATGEVMGYEQFF. The CDR3 DNA reads TGTGCCACCGGGGAGGTAATGGGGTATGAGCAGTTCTTC. Together with reference TRBV15 and TRBJ2-1, the CDR3 gives the full variable domain: DAMVIQNPRYQVTQFGKPVTLSCSQTLNHNVMYWYQQKSSQAPKLLFHYYDKDFNNEADTPDNFQSRRPNTSFCFLDIRSPGLGDTAMYLCATGEVMGYEQFFGPGTRLTVL.

This clonotype was observed a few times. The J gene is TRBJ2-5, the V gene TRBV20-1; possible D gene TRBD2, 6 bases. V was pared by 6 bases and J by 5 bases, with 19 bases between. The CDR3 has 14 residues. CDR1 and CDR2 from the germline V gene are DFQATT and SNEGSKA (reference sequence). The CDR3 protein is CSAVGGLNRETQYF. CDR3 coding DNA: TGCAGTGCCGTGGGGGGTCTTAATAGGGAGACCCAGTACTTC.

Only a few counts were recorded for this clonotype. The chain is built from TRBV20-1 and TRBJ2-3; TRBD2 agrees at 13 bases. CDR1 is DFQATT, CDR2 SNEGSKA, per germline (reference sequence). The CDR3 runs to 15 residues. The V segment lost 6 bases and the J segment 8 bases; nucleotides outside the gene matches: 11. The CDR3 sequence: CSARTSGGSRGTQYF. CDR3 coding DNA: TGCAGTGCGAGGACTAGCGGGGGTTCCAGGGGTACGCAGTATTTT.